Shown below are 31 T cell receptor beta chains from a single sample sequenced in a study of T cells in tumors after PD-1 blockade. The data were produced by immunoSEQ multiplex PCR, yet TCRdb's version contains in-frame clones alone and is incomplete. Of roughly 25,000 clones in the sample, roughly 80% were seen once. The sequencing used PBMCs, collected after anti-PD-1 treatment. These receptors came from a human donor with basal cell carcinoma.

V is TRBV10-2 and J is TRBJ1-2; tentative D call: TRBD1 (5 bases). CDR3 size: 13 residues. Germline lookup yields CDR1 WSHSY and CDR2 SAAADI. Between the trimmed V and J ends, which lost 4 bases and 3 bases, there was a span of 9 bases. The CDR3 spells CASSVGVYYGYTF. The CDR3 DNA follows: TGCGCCAGCAGTGTGGGGGTATACTATGGCTACACCTTC.

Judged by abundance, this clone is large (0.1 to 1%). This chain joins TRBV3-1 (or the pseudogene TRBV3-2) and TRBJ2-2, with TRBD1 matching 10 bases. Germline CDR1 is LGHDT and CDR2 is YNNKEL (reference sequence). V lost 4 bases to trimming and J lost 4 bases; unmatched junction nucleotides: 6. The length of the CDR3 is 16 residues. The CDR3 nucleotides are TGTGCCAGCAGCCCAGGGACAGGGGATATCACCGGGGAGCTGTTTTTT. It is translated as CASSPGTGDITGELFF.

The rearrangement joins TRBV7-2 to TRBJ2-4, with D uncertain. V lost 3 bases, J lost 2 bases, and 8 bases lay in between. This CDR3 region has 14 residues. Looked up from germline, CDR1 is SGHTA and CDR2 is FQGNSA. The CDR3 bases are TGTGCCAGCAGCTTGCCACCTACCAAAAACATTCAGTACTTC. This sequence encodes CASSLPPTKNIQYF.

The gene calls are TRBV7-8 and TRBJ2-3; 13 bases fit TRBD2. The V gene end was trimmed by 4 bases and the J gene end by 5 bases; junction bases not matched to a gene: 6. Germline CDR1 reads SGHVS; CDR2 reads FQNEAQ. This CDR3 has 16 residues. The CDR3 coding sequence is TGTGCCAGCAGCTCGCGACTAGCGGGGGGCCAAGATACGCAGTATTTT. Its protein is CASSSRLAGGQDTQYF.

CDR3 amino acids: CASSLDGTLSSYEQYF. CDR3 in DNA: TGCGCCAGCAGCTTGGACGGGACTCTCAGCTCCTACGAGCAGTACTTC. This chain connects TRBV5-1 to TRBJ2-7; weak D call: TRBD2 (6 bases). The germline CDR1 and CDR2 sequences are SGHRS and YFSETQ. This CDR3 has 16 amino acids. The V end lost 0 bases, the J end lost 0 bases, and 13 bases lay between the germline ends.

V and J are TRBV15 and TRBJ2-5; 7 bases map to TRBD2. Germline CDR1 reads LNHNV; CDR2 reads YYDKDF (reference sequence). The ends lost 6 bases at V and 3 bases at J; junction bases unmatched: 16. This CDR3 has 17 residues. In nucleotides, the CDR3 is TGTGCCACCAGGGACCGAGCGGGGCGCGGGTCCAAAGAGACCCAGTACTTC. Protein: CATRDRAGRGSKETQYF.

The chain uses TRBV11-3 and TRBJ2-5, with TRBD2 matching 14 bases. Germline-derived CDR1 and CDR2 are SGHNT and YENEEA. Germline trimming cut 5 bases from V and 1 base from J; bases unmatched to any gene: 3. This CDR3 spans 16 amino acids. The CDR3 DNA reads TGTGCCAGCAGCCCCGGGACTAGCGGGGGCCAAGAGACCCAGTACTTC. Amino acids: CASSPGTSGGQETQYF.

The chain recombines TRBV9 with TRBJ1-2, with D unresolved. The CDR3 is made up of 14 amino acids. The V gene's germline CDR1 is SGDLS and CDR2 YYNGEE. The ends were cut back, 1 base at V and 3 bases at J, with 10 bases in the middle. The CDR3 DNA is TGTGCCAGCAGCGTATCGGACGGGGACTATGGCTACACCTTC. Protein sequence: CASSVSDGDYGYTF.

The CDR3 loop is CASSVAPKDYGYTF. For the CDR3, the DNA is TGTGCCAGCAGCGTAGCGCCGAAAGACTATGGCTACACCTTC. This chain joins TRBV9 and TRBJ1-2, with D hard to call. Germline-derived CDR1 and CDR2 are SGDLS and YYNGEE. The germline V and J ends were trimmed by 0 bases and 3 bases, with 9 bases remaining between them. The CDR3 sequence is 14 residues long. The whole variable domain, remainder taken from reference TRBV9 and TRBJ1-2, is DSGVTQTPKHLITATGQRVTLRCSPRSGDLSVYWYQQSLDQGLQFLIQYYNGEERAKGNILERFSAQQFPDLHSELNLSSLELGDSALYFCASSVAPKDYGYTFGSGTRLTVV.

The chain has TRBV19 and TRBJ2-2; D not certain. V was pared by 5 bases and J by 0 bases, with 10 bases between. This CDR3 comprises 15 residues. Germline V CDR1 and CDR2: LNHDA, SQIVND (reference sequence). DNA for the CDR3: TGTGCCAGTAGTCCTCCCGGGCCGAACACCGGGGAGCTGTTTTTT. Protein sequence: CASSPPGPNTGELFF.

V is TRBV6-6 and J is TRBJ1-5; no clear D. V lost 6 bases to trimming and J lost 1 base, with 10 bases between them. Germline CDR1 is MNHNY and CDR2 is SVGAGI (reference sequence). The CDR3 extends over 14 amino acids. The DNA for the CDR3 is TGTGCCAGCAGCTTGGACGGAAGCAATCAGCCCCAGCATTTT. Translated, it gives CASSLDGSNQPQHF.

The CDR3 protein is CASTPTRRGETQYF. In nucleotides, the CDR3 is TGTGCCAGCACCCCCACTCGGAGGGGAGAGACCCAGTACTTC. J is TRBJ2-5 and V is TRBV6-6; the D gene is possibly TRBD2 (6 bases). V gave up 7 bases and J gave up 4 bases, with 16 bases separating them. The CDR3 spans 14 residues. Germline CDR1 MNHNY, CDR2 SVGAGI (reference sequence).

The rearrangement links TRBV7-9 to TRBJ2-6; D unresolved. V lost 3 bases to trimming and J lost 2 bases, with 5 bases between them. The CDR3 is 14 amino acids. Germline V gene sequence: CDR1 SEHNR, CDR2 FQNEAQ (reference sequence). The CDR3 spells CASSFNTGANVLTF. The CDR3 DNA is TGTGCCAGCAGCTTTAACACTGGGGCCAACGTCCTGACTTTC.

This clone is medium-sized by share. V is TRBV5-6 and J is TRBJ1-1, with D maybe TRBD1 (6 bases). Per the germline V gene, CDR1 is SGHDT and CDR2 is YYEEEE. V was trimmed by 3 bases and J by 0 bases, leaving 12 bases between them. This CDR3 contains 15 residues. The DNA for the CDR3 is TGTGCCAGCAGCTCACAGGGTGATATGAACACTGAAGCTTTCTTT. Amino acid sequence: CASSSQGDMNTEAFF.

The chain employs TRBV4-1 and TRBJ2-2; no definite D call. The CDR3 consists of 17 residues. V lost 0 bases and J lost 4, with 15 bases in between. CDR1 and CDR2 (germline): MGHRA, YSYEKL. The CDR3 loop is CASSQDQANSPTGELFF. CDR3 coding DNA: TGCGCCAGCAGCCAAGATCAGGCCAACAGCCCCACCGGGGAGCTGTTTTTT.

CDR3 sequence (DNA): TGTGCCAGCAGCTATCCGGGACAGGGGGCTGGGGCCAACGTCCTGACTTTC. Its translation is CASSYPGQGAGANVLTF. The V and J genes are TRBV5-6 and TRBJ2-6, with 11 nucleotides matching TRBD1. CDR3 size: 17 residues. After removal of 3 bases from V and 2 bases from J, the junction contained 4 bases not matched to a gene. Germline values: CDR1 SGHDT, CDR2 YYEEEE.

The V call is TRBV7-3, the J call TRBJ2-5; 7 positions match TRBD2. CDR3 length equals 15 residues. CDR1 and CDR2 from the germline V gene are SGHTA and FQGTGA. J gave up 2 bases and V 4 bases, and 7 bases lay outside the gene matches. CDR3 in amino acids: CASSYSGAPQETQYF. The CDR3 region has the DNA TGTGCCAGCAGCTACAGCGGGGCACCACAAGAGACCCAGTACTTC.

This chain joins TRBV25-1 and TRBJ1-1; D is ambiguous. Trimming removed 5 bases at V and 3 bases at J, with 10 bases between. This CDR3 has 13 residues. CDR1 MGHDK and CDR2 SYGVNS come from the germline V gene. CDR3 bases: TGTGCCAGCAGTATGCAGGTGCACACTGAAGCTTTCTTT. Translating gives CASSMQVHTEAFF.

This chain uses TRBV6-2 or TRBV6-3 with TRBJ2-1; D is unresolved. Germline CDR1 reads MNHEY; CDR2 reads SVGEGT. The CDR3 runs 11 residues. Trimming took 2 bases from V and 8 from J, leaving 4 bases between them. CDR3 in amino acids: CASSYNYEQFF. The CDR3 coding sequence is TGTGCCAGCAGTTACAACTATGAGCAGTTCTTC.

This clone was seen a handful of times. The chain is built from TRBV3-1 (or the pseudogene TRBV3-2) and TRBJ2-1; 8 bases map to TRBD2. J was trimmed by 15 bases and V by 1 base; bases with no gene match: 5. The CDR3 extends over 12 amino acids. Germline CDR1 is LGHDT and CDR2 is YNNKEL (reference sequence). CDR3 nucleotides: TGTGCCAGCAGCCAAGCGGGGGGGCCGCTGTTCTTC. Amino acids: CASSQAGGPLFF.

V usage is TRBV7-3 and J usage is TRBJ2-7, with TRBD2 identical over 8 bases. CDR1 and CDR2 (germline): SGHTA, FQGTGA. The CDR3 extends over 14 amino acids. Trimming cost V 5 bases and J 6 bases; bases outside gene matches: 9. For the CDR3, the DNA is TGTGCCAGCAGCCCAAGCGGGGGAACCGGCGAGCAGTACTTC. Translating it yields CASSPSGGTGEQYF.

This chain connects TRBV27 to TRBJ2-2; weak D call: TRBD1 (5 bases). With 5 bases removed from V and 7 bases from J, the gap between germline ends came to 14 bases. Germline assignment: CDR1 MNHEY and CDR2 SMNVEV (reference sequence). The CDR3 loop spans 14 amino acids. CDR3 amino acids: CASSTVTGHGELFF. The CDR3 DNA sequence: TGTGCCAGCAGTACCGTTACAGGTCACGGGGAGCTGTTTTTT.

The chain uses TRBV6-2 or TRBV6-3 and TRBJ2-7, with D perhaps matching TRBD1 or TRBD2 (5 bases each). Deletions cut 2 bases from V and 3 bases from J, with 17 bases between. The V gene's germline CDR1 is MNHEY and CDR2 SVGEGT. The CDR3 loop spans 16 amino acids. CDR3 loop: CASSYGGPTTLYEQYF. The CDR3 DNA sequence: TGTGCCAGCAGTTACGGGGGTCCGACTACTCTCTACGAGCAGTACTTC.

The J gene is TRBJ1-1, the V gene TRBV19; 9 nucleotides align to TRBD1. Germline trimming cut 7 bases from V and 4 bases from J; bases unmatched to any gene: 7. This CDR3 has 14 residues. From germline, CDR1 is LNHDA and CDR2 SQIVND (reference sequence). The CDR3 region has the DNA TGTGCCAGTACCGCGGACAGGGGTATCACTGAAGCTTTCTTT. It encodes CASTADRGITEAFF.

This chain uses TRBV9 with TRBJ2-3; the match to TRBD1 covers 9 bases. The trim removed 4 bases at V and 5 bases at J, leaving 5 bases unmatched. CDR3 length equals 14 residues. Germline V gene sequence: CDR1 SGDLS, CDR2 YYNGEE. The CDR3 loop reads CASSFRQGVDTQYF. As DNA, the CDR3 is TGTGCCAGCAGCTTCAGACAGGGGGTAGATACGCAGTATTTT.

CDR3 in amino acids: CAWSVSAANTEAFF. The DNA of the CDR3 is TGTGCCTGGAGTGTATCAGCGGCGAACACTGAAGCTTTCTTT. The chain has TRBV30 and TRBJ1-1; D ambiguous. The CDR3 has 14 amino acids. CDR1 GTSNPN and CDR2 SVGIG come from the germline V gene (reference sequence). With 0 bases removed from V and 1 base from J, the gap between germline ends came to 9 bases.

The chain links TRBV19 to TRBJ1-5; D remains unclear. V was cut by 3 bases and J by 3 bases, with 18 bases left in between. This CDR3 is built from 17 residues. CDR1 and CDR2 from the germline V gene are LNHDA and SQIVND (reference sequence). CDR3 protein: CASSIYSVALDNQPQHF. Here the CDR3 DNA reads TGTGCCAGTAGTATTTATTCGGTGGCCCTTGACAATCAGCCCCAGCATTTT.

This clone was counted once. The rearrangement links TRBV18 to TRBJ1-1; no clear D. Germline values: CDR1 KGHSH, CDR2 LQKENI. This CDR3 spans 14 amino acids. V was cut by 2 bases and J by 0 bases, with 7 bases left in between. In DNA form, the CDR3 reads TGTGCCAGCTCACCAGGTTTGATGAACACTGAAGCTTTCTTT. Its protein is CASSPGLMNTEAFF.

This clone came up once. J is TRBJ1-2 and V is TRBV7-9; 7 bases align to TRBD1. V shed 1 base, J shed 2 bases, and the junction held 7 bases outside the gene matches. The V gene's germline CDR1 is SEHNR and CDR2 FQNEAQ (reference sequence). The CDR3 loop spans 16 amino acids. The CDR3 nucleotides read TGTGCCAGCAGCTTAGGTGGGGGGGACAGCAACTATGGCTACACCTTC. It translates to CASSLGGGDSNYGYTF.

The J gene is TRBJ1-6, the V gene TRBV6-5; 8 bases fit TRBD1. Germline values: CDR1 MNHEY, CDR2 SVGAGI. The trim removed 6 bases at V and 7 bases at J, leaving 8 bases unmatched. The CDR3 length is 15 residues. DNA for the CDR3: TGTGCCAGCAGGTGGACAGGGCTGAGAAATTCACCCCTCCACTTT. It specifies CASRWTGLRNSPLHF.

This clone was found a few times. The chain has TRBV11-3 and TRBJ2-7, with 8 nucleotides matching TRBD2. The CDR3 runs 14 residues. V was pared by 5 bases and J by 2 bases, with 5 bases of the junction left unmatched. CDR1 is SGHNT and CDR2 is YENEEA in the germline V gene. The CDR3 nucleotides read TGTGCCAGCAGCCATAGCGGGATAACCTACGAGCAGTACTTC. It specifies CASSHSGITYEQYF.